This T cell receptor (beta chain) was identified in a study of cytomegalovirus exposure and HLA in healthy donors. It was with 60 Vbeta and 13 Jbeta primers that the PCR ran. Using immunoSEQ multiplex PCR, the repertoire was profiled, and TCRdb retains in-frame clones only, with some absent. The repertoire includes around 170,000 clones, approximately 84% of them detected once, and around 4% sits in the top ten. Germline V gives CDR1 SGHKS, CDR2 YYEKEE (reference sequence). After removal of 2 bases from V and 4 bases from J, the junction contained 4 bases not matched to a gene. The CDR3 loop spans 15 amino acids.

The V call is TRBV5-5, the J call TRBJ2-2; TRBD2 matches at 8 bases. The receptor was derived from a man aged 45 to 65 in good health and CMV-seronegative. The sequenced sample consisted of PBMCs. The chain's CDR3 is CASSLSGGRTGELFF. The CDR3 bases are TGTGCCAGCAGCTTAAGCGGGGGACGCACCGGGGAGCTGTTTTTT.